The rows below give T cell receptor beta chains drawn from one sample of a study of human T cells and chemical hapten exposure. TCRdb re-called the RACE reads with MiXCR, one entry per CDR3 protein. Among fewer than 80,000 distinct CDR3 sequences listed, approximately 9.9% were seen once. Sequencing was performed on whole blood, taken in connection with sensitization to the hapten diphenylcyclopropenone (DPC). Receptors originate from a woman in her 30s with alopecia areata. Some clones in this sample may be carry-over from other donors' samples. CDR3s leave out the opening cysteine and the closing phenylalanine or tryptophan. Each record gives: D gene, J gene, V gene, CDR3 protein. D genes are given only for firm matches.

>-|TRBJ1-1|TRBV21-1
ASSKVSYGPTGGTEAF
>TRBD2|TRBJ2-3|TRBV5-1
ASSFIAGSTDTQY
>TRBD1|TRBJ2-2|TRBV7-2
ASISTGAVGELF
>TRBD1|TRBJ2-6|TRBV20-1
SARKGGQGLSGANVLT
>-|TRBJ1-3|TRBV11-2
ASSFRSTVSGNTIY
>-|TRBJ2-2|TRBV6-6
ASTPKGAGELF
>TRBD1|TRBJ1-1|TRBV7-6
ASSPRRGQGEAF
>-|TRBJ1-6|TRBV6-5
ASSPWTNSPLH
>TRBD1|TRBJ1-2|TRBV18
ASSPLFGQGDYGYT
>TRBD2|TRBJ2-2|TRBV12-3/TRBV12-4
ASTPPTSGSYTGELF
>-|TRBJ2-2|TRBV6-5
ASSYVAGELF
>-|TRBJ2-5|TRBV29-1
SGGLPGHQETQY
>-|TRBJ2-2|TRBV20-1
SARDPFGAGSVTGELF
>TRBD1|TRBJ2-2|TRBV9
ASSSIDRATGELF
>-|TRBJ2-4|TRBV28
ASSVTGESKNIQY
>TRBD1|TRBJ2-5|TRBV29-1
SVESRDRGRETQY
>-|TRBJ2-7|TRBV9
ASSVANSYEQY
>-|TRBJ2-1|TRBV7-3
ASSTNEDNEQF
>TRBD2|TRBJ2-2|TRBV5-5
ASSQTSGVGELF
>TRBD1|TRBJ2-5|TRBV2
ASRNLKGQAVGGLETQY
>-|TRBJ2-1|TRBV12-2
ASRLPDYNDQF
>-|TRBJ1-2|TRBV25-1
ASKMPGHLGYT
>-|TRBJ2-2|TRBV29-1
SVARGTGELF
>-|TRBJ2-7|TRBV18
ASSQDRAYEQY
>TRBD1|TRBJ2-2|TRBV20-1
SAKGQFTGELF
>-|TRBJ1-4|TRBV29-1
SVARGPNEKLF
>-|TRBJ2-3|TRBV20-1
SAPRGTHPDTQY
>TRBD1|TRBJ2-3|TRBV28
ASSATGTGCF
>TRBD1|TRBJ2-2|TRBV5-1
ASSYAGTANTGELF
>-|TRBJ1-1|TRBV20-1
SAPEVQITEAF
>TRBD2|TRBJ2-3|TRBV29-1
SVGLAASTDTQY
>TRBD1|TRBJ2-7|TRBV6-1
ASSEPGQVNEQY
>TRBD2|TRBJ2-3|TRBV3-1
ASSPRGGSDTQY
>-|TRBJ2-2|TRBV29-1
SVNPRGNTGELF
>-|TRBJ2-1|TRBV5-5
ASSLADLIYNEQF
>-|TRBJ2-3|TRBV11-2
ASSFALTDTQY
>TRBD1|TRBJ2-2|TRBV18
ASSPSRTGTLTGELF
>-|TRBJ2-1|TRBV19
ASSSGRAEQF
>-|TRBJ2-1|TRBV30
AWSVRGLANEQF
>-|TRBJ2-7|TRBV7-2
ASSLGAGHFEQY
>-|TRBJ2-5|TRBV11-3
ASSLDREDGQYQETQY
>-|TRBJ2-7|TRBV28
ASSRGGGAYEQY
>TRBD1|TRBJ1-6|TRBV28
ASRTGGEDSPLH
>-|TRBJ1-2|TRBV5-1
ASSLEAGSDYGYT
>-|TRBJ2-2|TRBV3-1
ASSPLGDGELF
>-|TRBJ2-2|TRBV27
ASSPEWGGELF
>-|TRBJ1-1|TRBV7-9
ASSLGQNTEAF
>-|TRBJ2-1|TRBV11-2
ASSLSPLGGYEQF
>-|TRBJ2-3|TRBV29-1
SVPLTGVSDTQY